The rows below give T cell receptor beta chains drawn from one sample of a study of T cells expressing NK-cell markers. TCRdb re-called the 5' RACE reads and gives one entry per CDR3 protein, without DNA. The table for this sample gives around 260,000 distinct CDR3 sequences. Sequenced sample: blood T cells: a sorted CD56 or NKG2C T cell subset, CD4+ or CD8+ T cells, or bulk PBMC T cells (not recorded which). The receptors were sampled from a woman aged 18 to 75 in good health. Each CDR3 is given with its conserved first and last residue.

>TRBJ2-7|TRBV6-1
CASSRDYFLEQYF
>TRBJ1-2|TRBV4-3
CASSQDLGQGAGYTF
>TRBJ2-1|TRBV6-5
CASSYSGTGNNEQFF
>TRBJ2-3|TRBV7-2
CASRKGGTTDTQYF
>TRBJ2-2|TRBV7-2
CASSLVAGGVPGELFF
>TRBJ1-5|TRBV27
CASRTGGSNQPQHF
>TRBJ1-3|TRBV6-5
CASRRGNTIYF
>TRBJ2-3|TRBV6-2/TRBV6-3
CASSYPADTQYF
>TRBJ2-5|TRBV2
CASTPRQREVETQYF
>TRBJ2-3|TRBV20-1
CSGLAGTDTQYF
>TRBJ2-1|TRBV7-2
CASSREGRAGGPGWQFF
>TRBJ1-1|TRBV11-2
CASSFQPEFTEAFF
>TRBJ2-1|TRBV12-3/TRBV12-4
CASSLSRGQGYNEQFF
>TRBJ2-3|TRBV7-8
CASSLTDGLFTDTQYF
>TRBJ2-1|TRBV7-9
CASHRDLAGGNEQFF
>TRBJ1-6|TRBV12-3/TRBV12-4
CASSLGRSTGSPLHF
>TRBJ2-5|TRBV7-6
CASSQGTGYETQYF
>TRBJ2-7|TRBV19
CASKAGGVDEQYF
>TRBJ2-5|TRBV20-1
CSASPGVVETQYF
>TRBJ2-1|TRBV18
CASSPRDTSSNEQFF
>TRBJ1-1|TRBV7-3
CASSYSPGGISGTEAFF
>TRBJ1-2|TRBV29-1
CSVEAPKDGYTF
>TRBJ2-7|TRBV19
CASRNRGSVYEQYF
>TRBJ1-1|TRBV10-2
CASTISGTKNTEAFF
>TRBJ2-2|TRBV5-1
CASSLMAGGSTGELFF
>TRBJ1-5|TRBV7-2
CASRRNSNQPQHF
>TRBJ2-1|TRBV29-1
CSAHRTSSYNEQFF
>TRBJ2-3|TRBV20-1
CSASGSGDTQYF
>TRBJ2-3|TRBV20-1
CSPLGATDTQYF